This TCR beta chain was found in a study of PD-1 and CTLA-4 blockade in melanoma. Sequencing was performed with immunoSEQ multiplex PCR; in TCRdb, only in-frame clones are kept and a portion is missing. The sample includes 30,000 to 35,000 clones, roughly 90% of them seen just once. This sample comprised CD8+ T cells from peripheral blood, obtained from a patient given anti-PD-1 treatment. The receptor's source is a human donor with melanoma.

The CDR3 nucleotides read TGTGCCAGCAGCACCGGGGGGAGGGACTACACCTTC. It codes for CASSTGGRDYTF. The chain combines TRBV7-9 with TRBJ1-2, with a weak D call TRBD1 (5 bases). Trimming removed 5 bases at V and 10 bases at J, with 14 bases between. This CDR3 comprises 12 residues. CDR1 and CDR2 (germline): SEHNR, FQNEAQ (reference sequence).